A single sample gave rise to the 8 T cell receptor beta chains below, sequenced in a study of OX40 agonist ivuxolimab in advanced cancers. Generated by immunoSEQ multiplex PCR, the TCRdb table keeps only in-frame clones and is missing some. The sample lists about 38,000 clones, over 60% occurring once. The sequences come from CD4+ or CD8+ T cells sorted from blood, collected in a trial of the OX40 agonist ivuxolimab. The receptors come from an adult with an advanced solid tumor such as melanoma, head and neck, liver or kidney cancer.

The V and J genes are TRBV4-2 and TRBJ1-3; possibly TRBD1 for D (5 bases). V lost 5 bases and J lost 0, with 14 bases in between. This CDR3 contains 16 residues. CDR1 and CDR2 (germline): LGHNA, YNFKEQ. CDR3: CASSLGGIYSGNTIYF. In DNA, the CDR3 is TGTGCCAGCAGCTTGGGGGGAATATACTCTGGAAACACCATATATTTT.

The chain couples TRBV27 to TRBJ2-5, with no clear D. The tail of the sequence fits TRBJ2-7 better, so the J call may be wrong. CDR1 is MNHEY, CDR2 SMNVEV, per germline (reference sequence). CDR3 length equals 13 residues. CDR3 bases: TGTGCCAGCAGTTGGGGAAGGTCCTACGAGCAGTACTTC. Its translation is CASSWGRSYEQYF.

This rearrangement joins TRBV19 to TRBJ1-1; D is uncertain. The germline V gene encodes CDR1 LNHDA and CDR2 SQIVND (reference sequence). V was trimmed by 0 bases and J by 2 bases, leaving 4 bases between them. The CDR3 spans 13 residues. The CDR3 sequence is CASSIDTNTEAFF. The CDR3 bases are TGTGCCAGTAGTATAGACACCAACACTGAAGCTTTCTTT.

V usage is TRBV19 and J usage is TRBJ2-3; D is perhaps TRBD2 (6 bases). Germline V gene sequence: CDR1 LNHDA, CDR2 SQIVND (reference sequence). V was trimmed by 6 bases and J by 1 base, leaving 14 bases between them. CDR3 length: 15 residues. CDR3 region: CASSDQGLGTDTQYF. The DNA for the CDR3 is TGTGCCAGTAGCGACCAGGGACTGGGCACAGATACGCAGTATTTT. Complete variable domain (other parts from reference TRBV19 and TRBJ2-3): DGGITQSPKYLFRKEGQNVTLSCEQNLNHDAMYWYRQDPGQGLRLIYYSQIVNDFQKGDIAEGYSVSREKKESFPLTVTSAQKNPTAFYLCASSDQGLGTDTQYFGPGTRLTVL.

CDR3: CASRGGLEVTKNIQYF. In DNA, the CDR3 is TGTGCCAGCAGGGGGGGCCTTGAGGTGACCAAAAACATTCAGTACTTC. The rearrangement joins TRBV6-4 to TRBJ2-4, with D perhaps TRBD1 or TRBD2 (6 bases each). Trimming cost V 6 bases and J 2 bases, with 17 bases left between them. Germline V CDR1 and CDR2: MRHNA, SNTAGT. CDR3 length equals 16 residues.

V and J are TRBV29-1 and TRBJ2-3; D remains unclear. The V and J ends lost 2 bases and 4 bases respectively, with 7 bases between them. The CDR3 sequence is 12 residues long. Germline assignment: CDR1 SQVTM and CDR2 ANQGSEA. This CDR3 is CSVEPHADTQYF. CDR3 coding DNA: TGCAGCGTTGAACCGCACGCAGATACGCAGTATTTT.

The rearrangement links TRBV7-2 to TRBJ2-3; no firm D call. CDR3 length: 14 amino acids. Germline CDR1 is SGHTA and CDR2 is FQGNSA. The V end was cut by 2 bases, the J end by 6 bases, with 12 bases between. This CDR3 is CASSLRSSYDTQYF. The CDR3 DNA is TGTGCCAGCAGCTTAAGAAGTTCTTATGATACGCAGTATTTT.

The V call is TRBV6-1, the J call TRBJ1-1; D gene ambiguous. The CDR3 length is 13 residues. Germline loops: CDR1 MNHNS, CDR2 SASEGT. The ends were cut back, 0 bases at V and 1 base at J, with 3 bases in the middle. CDR3 DNA: TGTGCCAGCAGTGAAGCCCCGAACACTGAAGCTTTCTTT. Residues: CASSEAPNTEAFF.